This entry is about one T cell receptor beta chain. The clone's antigen remains unknown. Within one base of it there is no much larger clone, and no base qualities were kept. The sample comes from a study of ipilimumab plus nivolumab after autologous stem cell transplantation (dated by TCRdb to about 2021). In the study overall: The median number of doses that trial patients received was about five for ipilimumab and roughly 8 for nivolumab. The DLBCL cohort included primary refractory and relapsed disease, with 18-month progression-free survival of approximately 83% and 30% respectively. Patients in the trial were undergoing autologous transplant and had high-risk diffuse large B cell lymphoma, mature T cell lymphoma, or multiple myeloma. Thirty-five patients made up the trial's intent-to-treat population.

The CDR3, from cysteine to phenylalanine, totals 15 residues. Left in the record is the CDR3 DNA by itself, 45 bases read in frame from the first base. V and J are trimmed by 4 bases and 7 bases, and the gene matches miss 9 bases of the junction. Based on the germline V gene, the CDR1 and CDR2 sequences are MGHRA and YSYEKL. Checkpoint therapy was initiated 14 to 28 days after autologous transplant, and ipilimumab was administered at 1 mg/kg intravenously on day 1 of selected weeks. The nivolumab dose was 3 mg/kg intravenously, delivered on day 1 of weeks 1, 4, 7, 10, and every two weeks through week 26. The study was a Phase Ib clinical trial testing combined checkpoint inhibition with ipilimumab and nivolumab as consolidation after autologous stem cell transplantation. Results and caveats for the whole study, not just this receptor: The authors stated that profiles of the T cell receptor repertoire, regulatory T cell phenotype and gut microbiota provided a biologic rationale for studying this approach further. The authors concluded that, as post-transplant consolidation, combined checkpoint inhibition appeared tolerable.

The protocol used for the library was the immunoSEQ multiplex PCR assay. TCRdb took this table from immuneACCESS and kept in-frame rearrangements with V and J called. Such tables lack part of the clones; where checked against another copy, unresolved V genes explain under half of the gap, and the rest is unexplained. A total of 9,000 to 15,000 clones appear in this sample, 69% of them only once. Of the sample, about 28% is held by the ten largest clones. The material was PBMCs, obtained in a trial of ipilimumab plus nivolumab as post-transplant consolidation. The rearrangement combines TRBV4-1 with TRBJ2-1, with 8 junctional bases fitting TRBD2. This clonotype originated in a male donor with diffuse large B-cell lymphoma. The base sequence is TGCGCCAGCAGCCCCCCGGGGGGGCCGACGAATGAGCAGTTCTTC. Its amino acids are CASSPPGGPTNEQFF.